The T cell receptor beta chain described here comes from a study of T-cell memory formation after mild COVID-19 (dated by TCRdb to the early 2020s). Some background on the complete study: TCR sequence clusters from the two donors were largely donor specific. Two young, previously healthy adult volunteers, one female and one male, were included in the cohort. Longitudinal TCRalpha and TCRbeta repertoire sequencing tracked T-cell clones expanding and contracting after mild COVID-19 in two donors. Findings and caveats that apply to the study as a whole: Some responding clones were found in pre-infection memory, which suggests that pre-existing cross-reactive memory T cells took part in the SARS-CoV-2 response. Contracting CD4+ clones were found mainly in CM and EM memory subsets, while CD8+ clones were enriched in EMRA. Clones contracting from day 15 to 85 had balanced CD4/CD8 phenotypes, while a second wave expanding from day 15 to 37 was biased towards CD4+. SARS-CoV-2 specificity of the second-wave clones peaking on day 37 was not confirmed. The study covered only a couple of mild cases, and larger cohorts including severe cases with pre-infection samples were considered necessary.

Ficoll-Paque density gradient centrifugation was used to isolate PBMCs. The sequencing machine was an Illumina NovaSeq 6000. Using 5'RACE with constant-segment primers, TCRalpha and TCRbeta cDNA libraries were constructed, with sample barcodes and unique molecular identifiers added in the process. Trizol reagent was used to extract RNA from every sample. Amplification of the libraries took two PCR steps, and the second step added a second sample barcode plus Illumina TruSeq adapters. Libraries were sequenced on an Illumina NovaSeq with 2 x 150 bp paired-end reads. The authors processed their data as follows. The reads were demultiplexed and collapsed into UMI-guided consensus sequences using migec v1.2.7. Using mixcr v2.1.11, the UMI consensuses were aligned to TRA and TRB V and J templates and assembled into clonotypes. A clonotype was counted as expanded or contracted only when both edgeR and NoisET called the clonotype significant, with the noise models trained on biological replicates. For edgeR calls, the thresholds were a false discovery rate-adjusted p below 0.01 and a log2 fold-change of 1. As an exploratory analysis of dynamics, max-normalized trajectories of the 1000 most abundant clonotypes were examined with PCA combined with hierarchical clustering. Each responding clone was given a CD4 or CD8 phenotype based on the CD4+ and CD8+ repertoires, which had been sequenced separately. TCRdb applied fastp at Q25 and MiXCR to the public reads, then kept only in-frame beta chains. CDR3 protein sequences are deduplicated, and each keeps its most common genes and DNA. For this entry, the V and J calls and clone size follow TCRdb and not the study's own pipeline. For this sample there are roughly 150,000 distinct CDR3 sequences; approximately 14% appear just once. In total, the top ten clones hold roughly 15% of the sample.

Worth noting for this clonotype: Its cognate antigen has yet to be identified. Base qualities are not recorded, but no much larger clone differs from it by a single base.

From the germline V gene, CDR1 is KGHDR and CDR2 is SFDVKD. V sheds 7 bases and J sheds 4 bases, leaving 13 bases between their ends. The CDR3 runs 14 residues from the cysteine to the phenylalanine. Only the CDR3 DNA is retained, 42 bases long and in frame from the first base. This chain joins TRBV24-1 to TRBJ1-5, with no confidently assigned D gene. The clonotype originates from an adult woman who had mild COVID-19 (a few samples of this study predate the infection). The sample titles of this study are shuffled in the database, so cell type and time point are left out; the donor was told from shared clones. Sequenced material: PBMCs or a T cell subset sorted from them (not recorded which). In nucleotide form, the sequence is TGTGCCACCAGCGGAGGGCCGGGGAATCAGCCCCAGCATTTT. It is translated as CATSGGPGNQPQHF.